The clone carrying this T cell receptor (beta chain) has a single count. From germline, CDR1 is MNHEY and CDR2 SMNVEV (reference sequence). The CDR3 loop spans 15 amino acids. V lost 6 bases, J lost 4 bases, and 11 bases stayed unmatched. CD8+ and CD4+ blood T cells underwent TCR beta sequencing. TEMRA cells were FACS-enriched, unlike CD8+ and CD4+ T cells, which were negatively isolated. Random hexamers were used to reverse transcribe the RNA input (about 0.5 to 1 ug). One entry per CDR3 protein results from TCRdb running MiXCR on the immunoSEQ multiplex PCR reads. The sample has about 250,000 distinct CDR3 sequences; around 93% are singletons. These data come from a study of CD8 T cells in Susac syndrome.

The V and J genes are TRBV27 and TRBJ1-1; 7 nucleotides line up with TRBD1. The TCR originated in a human donor with multiple sclerosis. Material: CD4+ T cells from PBMCs. The CDR3 coding sequence is TGTGCCAGCAGAACATACGACAGGGAGTCCACTGAAGCTTTCTTT. This translates into CASRTYDRESTEAFF.